This TCR beta chain was sequenced in a study of cytomegalovirus exposure and HLA in healthy donors. Findings and caveats of the study: Across donors, sequencing depth was assumed by presence/absence analyses to be roughly uniform.

Germline CDR1 and CDR2: WNHNN and SYGVQD (reference sequence). The CDR3 length is 16 residues. J lost 3 bases, V lost 2 bases, and 9 bases had no gene match. 13 Jbeta primers and 60 Vbeta primers were used for the PCR. The table came from immunoSEQ multiplex PCR; TCRdb's copy has only in-frame clones and leaves some out. The sample has 120,000 or so clones, roughly 80% seen once; the top ten hold 7.5% to 9.5%. To note about this clone: Antigen specificity is unknown.

The TCR originated in a man in his thirties or forties in good health and CMV-seropositive. The chain joins TRBV10-1 to TRBJ2-7; 8 bases line up with TRBD1. The specimen sequenced was PBMCs. CDR3 in DNA: TGCGCCAGCAGTGAGGGGGACAGGTCGCTAAGCTACGAGCAGTACTTC. This codes for CASSEGDRSLSYEQYF.